This T cell receptor (beta chain) is from a study of resident and recirculating memory T cells in vitiligo. Points from the study as a whole: Non-conserved TCRs across sites and patients suggested distinct clones per lesion.

Using immunoSEQ multiplex PCR, the repertoire was profiled, and TCRdb retains in-frame clones only, with some absent. The table has fewer than 80,000 clones, 91% seen once. Note on this clone: Antigen specificity is unknown.

Stable vitiligo meant no lesion change over the previous 6 months. There are 17 residues in the CDR3. Losses at the gene ends were 0 bases for V and 0 bases for J; bases not matched to a gene: 4. Germline V gene lookup returns CDR1 SEHNR and CDR2 FQNEAQ (reference sequence). V and J are TRBV7-9 and TRBJ2-1; 8 nucleotides line up with TRBD1. Sequences were obtained from blood. The TCR originated in a male donor with vitiligo. CDR3 bases: TGTGCCAGCAGCTTAGCCCGGACAGGGAGCTCCTACAATGAGCAGTTCTTC. Protein product: CASSLARTGSSYNEQFF.